This T cell receptor beta chain is from a study of T cells in Graves' hyperthyroidism and ophthalmopathy. Overall study findings and caveats: Patients with ophthalmopathy were separated from those with stable hyperthyroidism by a 13 V-J model.

RNA transcripts provided the source from which TCR beta CDR3 regions were amplified. Primed by the HTBI set, a first-round RT-PCR was run on the TCR CDR3. A single record per CDR3 protein comes from TCRdb applying MiXCR to the multiplex PCR reads. Found here are around 700,000 distinct CDR3 sequences, about 17% of them singletons; the top ten hold around 15%. There are many counts of this clonotype. The antigen remains unidentified. Hyperthyroidism was newly diagnosed in patients aged 18 to 65 (duration under 2 months). Pregnant or lactating patients were excluded, as were those with uncontrolled infection or other autoimmune disease. The blood sample dates from first hyperthyroidism diagnosis, preceding any ophthalmopathy symptoms. Germline-derived CDR1 and CDR2 are DFQATT and SNEGSKA (reference sequence). V was trimmed by 3 bases and J by 6 bases, leaving 15 bases between them. This CDR3 comprises 15 residues.

The chain employs TRBV20-1 and TRBJ1-6; D unclear. The source material was blood. The receptor's source is a woman aged 45-65 years with Graves' hyperthyroidism that later progressed to Graves' ophthalmopathy. The CDR3 coding sequence is TGCAGTGCTAGTATTCCCCGAATGAGTAATTCACCCCTCCACTTT. Its protein product is CSASIPRMSNSPLHF.